Shown below are 14 T cell receptor beta chains from a single sample sequenced in a study of PD-L1 blockade in urothelial cancer. Assay: immunoSEQ multiplex PCR; the TCRdb copy retains only in-frame clones and omits some. The sample lists about 42,000 clones, about four fifths occurring once. This specimen was PBMCs, taken around atezolizumab (anti-PD-L1) treatment. The receptors here all came from a man between 65 and 79 years old with urothelial cancer.

This clone is medium-sized. The J gene is TRBJ2-1, the V gene TRBV15; a possible D gene is TRBD2 (8 bases). CDR1 is LNHNV and CDR2 is YYDKDF in the germline V gene (reference sequence). V lost 0 bases and J lost 6, with 15 bases in between. The CDR3 is 16 amino acids. The CDR3 DNA reads as TGTGCCACCAGCAGAGAAGCGGGAGACAGGGTCAATGAGCAGTTCTTC. Encoded protein: CATSREAGDRVNEQFF. Combining the CDR3 with reference TRBV15 and TRBJ2-1 gives the whole variable domain DAMVIQNPRYQVTQFGKPVTLSCSQTLNHNVMYWYQQKSSQAPKLLFHYYDKDFNNEADTPDNFQSRRPNTSFCFLDIRSPGLGDTAMYLCATSREAGDRVNEQFFGPGTRLTVL.

The chain couples TRBV11-3 to TRBJ2-7; D is uncertain. Trimming cost V 3 bases and J 5 bases, with 11 bases left between them. This CDR3 has 13 residues. CDR1 is SGHNT, CDR2 YENEEA, per germline. The CDR3 reads CASSFYSLNEQYF. CDR3 nucleotides: TGTGCCAGCAGCTTTTACAGCTTAAACGAGCAGTACTTC.

This clone was detected only a few times. The rearrangement uses TRBV4-1 and TRBJ1-5, with D possibly matching TRBD1 (5 bases). Germline loops: CDR1 MGHRA, CDR2 YSYEKL. V was trimmed by 4 bases and J by 10 bases, leaving 14 bases between them. This CDR3 spans 13 amino acids. The CDR3 here is CASSPEAGDPQHF. The DNA for the CDR3 is TGCGCCAGCAGCCCGGAAGCGGGGGATCCCCAGCATTTT.

This clone was detected once. The chain carries TRBV27 and TRBJ2-7; 7 bases line up with TRBD1. The CDR3 covers 14 residues. Losses at the gene ends were 7 bases for V and 1 base for J; bases not matched to a gene: 7. Germline assignment: CDR1 MNHEY and CDR2 SMNVEV (reference sequence). CDR3 region: CASKPAGGSYEQYF. The CDR3 DNA follows: TGTGCCAGCAAACCCGCAGGGGGATCCTACGAGCAGTACTTC.

The V call is TRBV9, the J call TRBJ1-1; D unresolved. The V and J ends lost 3 bases and 5 bases respectively, with 23 bases between them. The CDR3 is made up of 17 amino acids. Germline lookup yields CDR1 SGDLS and CDR2 YYNGEE. This CDR3 reads CASSGPSGRSVGTEAFF. The CDR3 DNA sequence: TGTGCCAGCAGCGGCCCCTCGGGTCGGTCGGTTGGGACTGAAGCTTTCTTT.

V gene TRBV4-1 combines with J gene TRBJ2-7; 9 nucleotides match TRBD1. CDR1 and CDR2 (germline): MGHRA, YSYEKL. V shed 3 bases and J 5 bases; nucleotides not matched to a gene: 11. The CDR3 consists of 16 residues. Here the CDR3 reads CASSQMWGQGSNEQYF. CDR3 coding DNA: TGCGCCAGCAGCCAGATGTGGGGACAGGGATCAAACGAGCAGTACTTC.

This clone showed up just a few times. The V call is TRBV10-3, the J call TRBJ2-7; tentative D call: TRBD1 (6 bases). Trimming pared 10 bases from V and 2 bases from J, leaving 12 bases between. The CDR3 extends over 12 amino acids. Germline values: CDR1 ENHRY, CDR2 SYGVKD. As DNA, the CDR3 is TGTGCCACACGGGACACCACCTACGAGCAGTACTTC. The encoded protein is CATRDTTYEQYF.

The rearrangement links TRBV12-5 to TRBJ2-5; D is possibly TRBD2 (5 bases). CDR1 is LGHNT, CDR2 FRNRAP, per germline. The CDR3 has 13 residues. The V end lost 6 bases, the J end lost 4 bases, and 12 bases lay between the germline ends. The CDR3 DNA follows: TGTGCTAGTGGCCAGACTATCTCAGAGACCCAGTACTTC. Translated, it gives CASGQTISETQYF.

The V gene is TRBV27, the J gene TRBJ2-1; D remains ambiguous. This CDR3 comprises 13 residues. V was pared by 7 bases and J by 7 bases, with 14 bases between. Germline-derived CDR1 and CDR2 are MNHEY and SMNVEV (reference sequence). CDR3 sequence reads: CASNPLAGNEQFF. As DNA, the CDR3 is TGTGCCAGCAACCCCCTGGCCGGGAATGAGCAGTTCTTC.

The rearrangement uses TRBV18 and TRBJ1-1; the D is unclear. The germline CDR1 and CDR2 sequences are KGHSH and LQKENI. Trimming shortened V by 4 bases and J by 1 base, and 10 bases separated the two germline ends. This CDR3 is built from 14 residues. Written as DNA, the CDR3 is TGTGCCAGCTCACTCCAGGATTCGAACACTGAAGCTTTCTTT. It encodes CASSLQDSNTEAFF.

V is TRBV2 and J is TRBJ2-7, with 9 bases identical to TRBD1. CDR3 size: 14 residues. From germline, CDR1 is SNHLY and CDR2 FYNNEI. With 7 bases clipped from V and 3 bases from J, the junction kept 7 bases outside the gene matches. CDR3 nucleotide sequence: TGTGCCAGCACCGGGACAGGGAGTCACTACGAGCAGTACTTC. Translating gives CASTGTGSHYEQYF.

The rearrangement links TRBV6-5 to TRBJ1-3; possible D gene TRBD1, 5 bases. In germline, CDR1 is MNHEY, CDR2 SVGAGI. CDR3 size: 13 residues. V gave up 11 bases and J gave up 0 bases, with 11 bases separating them. The CDR3 region is CAAGDLSGNTIYF. Here the CDR3 DNA reads TGTGCCGCGGGGGACCTCTCTGGAAACACCATATATTTT.

This clone was seen more than once but under ten times. V and J are TRBV10-3 and TRBJ2-5, with D possibly being TRBD2 (6 bases). The CDR3 has 16 amino acids. V dropped 2 bases and J dropped 4 bases, with 17 bases sitting between them. CDR1 is ENHRY and CDR2 is SYGVKD in the germline V gene. DNA of the CDR3: TGTGCCATCAGTGAGATCGCTAGCGAAAACGGAGAGACCCAGTACTTC. Protein sequence: CAISEIASENGETQYF.

This chain links TRBV5-1 with TRBJ2-7, with 8 bases aligning to TRBD1. V lost 7 bases, J lost 5 bases, and 14 bases stayed unmatched. In germline, CDR1 is SGHRS, CDR2 YFSETQ. The CDR3 length is 15 residues. The CDR3 coding sequence is TGCGCCAGCGGAACTCAGGCAGGGGGCATCGACGAGCAGTACTTC. It is translated as CASGTQAGGIDEQYF.